This passage covers 4 T cell receptor beta chains from one sample sequenced in a study of OX40 agonist ivuxolimab in advanced cancers. The assay was immunoSEQ multiplex PCR, and TCRdb's table has in-frame clones only and misses some. This table has about 150,000 clones, approximately 94% appearing once. Specimen: CD4+ or CD8+ T cells sorted from blood, collected in a trial of the OX40 agonist ivuxolimab. Receptors were obtained from an adult with an advanced solid tumor such as melanoma, head and neck, liver or kidney cancer.

The V call is TRBV7-8, the J call TRBJ1-3; D is unresolved. V was clipped by 0 bases and J by 0 bases, with 9 bases between them. The CDR3 is 16 amino acids. Germline lookup yields CDR1 SGHVS and CDR2 FQNEAQ. CDR3 sequence reads: CASSLARWISGNTIYF. In DNA, the CDR3 is TGTGCCAGCAGCTTAGCTCGGTGGATCTCTGGAAACACCATATATTTT.

The CDR3 loop is CASSLRQATNEKLFF. For the CDR3, the DNA is TGTGCCAGCTCACTTAGACAGGCAACTAATGAAAAACTGTTTTTT. This rearrangement joins TRBV18 to TRBJ1-4, with D maybe TRBD1 (6 bases). V shed 4 bases and J shed 0 bases, with 9 bases lying between them. Germline CDR1 and CDR2: KGHSH and LQKENI. The CDR3 extends over 15 amino acids.

The chain couples TRBV9 to TRBJ2-2, with D uncertain. This CDR3 is built from 13 residues. CDR1 is SGDLS, CDR2 YYNGEE, per germline. Trimming removed 0 bases at V and 5 bases at J, with 5 bases between. The CDR3, as DNA: TGTGCCAGCAGCGTAGCAGGAACCGGGGAGCTGTTTTTT. It specifies CASSVAGTGELFF.

The chain employs TRBV4-3 and TRBJ1-5; D gene ambiguous. CDR1 and CDR2 from the germline V gene are LGHNA and YSLEER. V shed 0 bases and J shed 0 bases, with 9 bases lying between them. CDR3 length: 16 amino acids. The CDR3 spells CASSQDTGFSNQPQHF. The CDR3 nucleotides are TGCGCCAGCAGCCAAGACACCGGTTTTAGCAATCAGCCCCAGCATTTT.